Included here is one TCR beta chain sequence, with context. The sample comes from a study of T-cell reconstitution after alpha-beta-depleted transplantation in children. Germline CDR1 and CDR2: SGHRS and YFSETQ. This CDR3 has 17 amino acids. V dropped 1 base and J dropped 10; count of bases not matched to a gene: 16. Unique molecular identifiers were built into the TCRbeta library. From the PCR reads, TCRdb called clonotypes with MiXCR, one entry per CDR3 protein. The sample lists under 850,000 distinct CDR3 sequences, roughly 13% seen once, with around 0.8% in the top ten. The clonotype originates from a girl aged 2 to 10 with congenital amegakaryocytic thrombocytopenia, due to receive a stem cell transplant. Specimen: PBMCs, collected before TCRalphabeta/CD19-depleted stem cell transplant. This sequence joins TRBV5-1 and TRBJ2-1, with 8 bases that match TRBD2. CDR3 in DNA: TGCGCCAGCAGCTTGAGTAGCGGGGCCCTCTTTTTTCGGGAGCAGTTCTTC. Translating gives CASSLSSGALFFREQFF.